This TCR beta chain was retrieved from a study of blood T cells in healthy people across ages. On the study more broadly: For every two T cells, template switching captured about one barcoded beta molecule.

Trimming took 7 bases from V and 2 from J, leaving 18 bases between them. Germline CDR1 and CDR2: MNHNY and SVGAGI (reference sequence). The CDR3 length is 17 residues. The authors ran a second PCR of about 7 to 11 cycles using a sample-barcoded 5' primer and a J-beta primer mix. Each sample yielded at least 2.5 million CDR3-containing paired-end reads. Via MiXCR, TCRdb re-called the 5' RACE reads, giving one row per CDR3 protein. The table has 1,100,000 or so distinct CDR3 sequences, 45% seen once. Study-wide results and caveats: A strong correlation was found between TCR beta diversity and the percentage of naive T cells. A roughly linear fall in TCR beta diversity per million T cells was seen with increasing age.

There are a few counts of this clonotype. Its antigen is as yet unknown. The chain couples TRBV6-6 to TRBJ2-6; either TRBD1 or TRBD2 may supply D (7 bases each). The TCR comes from a woman aged 55-69 years in good health. What was sequenced was blood. In DNA form, the CDR3 reads TGTGCCAGCATCAAGGGGAGGGGGCGCACTGGGGCCAACGTCCTGACTTTC. Translation gives CASIKGRGRTGANVLTF.